These 10 T cell receptor beta chains were sequenced from one sample in a study of cytomegalovirus exposure and HLA in healthy donors. Primers for the PCR totalled 60 Vbeta and 13 Jbeta. Sequencing used immunoSEQ multiplex PCR; TCRdb keeps in-frame clones, though not all of them. The data contain about 140,000 clones, around 77% of them singletons. The sample consisted of PBMCs. The receptors shown here come from a man aged 30 to 39 in good health.

This clone was seen a handful of times. V usage is TRBV6-4 and J usage is TRBJ2-1, with TRBD2 as a possible D gene (6 bases). Trimming cost V 4 bases and J 6 bases, with 19 bases left between them. The CDR3 loop spans 16 amino acids. Looked up from germline, CDR1 is MRHNA and CDR2 is SNTAGT. CDR3 in DNA: TGTGCCAGCAGTGTCCAGGGCCTCAGCGGGCCCAATGAGCAGTTCTTC. This sequence encodes CASSVQGLSGPNEQFF.

V and J are TRBV7-9 and TRBJ1-5; D perhaps matches TRBD1 (5 bases). There are 15 residues in the CDR3. Germline CDR1 is SEHNR and CDR2 is FQNEAQ (reference sequence). V was cut by 5 bases and J by 6 bases, with 17 bases left in between. The CDR3 is CASSGPETAGQPQHF. CDR3 sequence (DNA): TGTGCCAGCAGCGGCCCAGAGACAGCCGGTCAGCCCCAGCATTTT.

This clone was seen a handful of times. The same CDR3 is also encoded by other DNA sequences in this sample. The chain uses TRBV18 and TRBJ1-1; possible D gene TRBD1, 6 bases. V lost 3 bases and J 1 base, leaving 9 bases between the germline ends. The germline gives CDR1 KGHSH, CDR2 LQKENI. The CDR3 extends over 14 amino acids. The CDR3 coding sequence is TGTGCCAGCTCACCGACGGGACAGAACACTGAAGCTTTCTTT. Translating gives CASSPTGQNTEAFF.

The chain has TRBV30 and TRBJ2-5; TRBD2 aligns across 15 bases. This CDR3 is built from 16 residues. Per germline, CDR1 GTSNPN and CDR2 SVGIG (reference sequence). The trim removed 2 bases at V and 3 bases at J, leaving 4 bases unmatched. CDR3 loop: CAWSLGLAGGKETQYF. The CDR3 bases are TGTGCCTGGAGTCTGGGACTAGCGGGAGGAAAAGAGACCCAGTACTTC.

The V gene is TRBV6-5, the J gene TRBJ2-7; D not certain. V dropped 4 bases and J dropped 1 base, with 8 bases sitting between them. The CDR3 covers 13 residues. The germline CDR1 and CDR2 sequences are MNHEY and SVGAGI. The CDR3 protein is CASSLYRSYEQYF. The CDR3 region has the DNA TGTGCCAGCAGTTTATACCGGTCCTACGAGCAGTACTTC.

This chain connects TRBV30 to TRBJ1-6; no definite D call. This CDR3 is 11 amino acids long. Trimming removed 7 bases from V and 17 bases from J, with 18 bases in between. From germline, CDR1 is GTSNPN and CDR2 SVGIG (reference sequence). The CDR3 DNA reads as TGTGCCTATTCAATGGGCGCACTCGTCCACTTT. It yields the protein CAYSMGALVHF. The variable domain in full, with the rest retrieved from reference TRBV30 and TRBJ1-6, is SQTIHQWPATLVQPVGSPLSLECTVEGTSNPNLYWYRQAAGRGLQLLFYSVGIGQISSEVPQNLSASRPQDRQFILSSKKLLLSDSGFYLCAYSMGALVHFGNGTRLTVT.

The chain employs TRBV6-1 and TRBJ2-2; 11 positions match TRBD2. Germline loops: CDR1 MNHNS, CDR2 SASEGT. V was clipped by 8 bases and J by 7 bases; unmatched bases: 6. CDR3 length equals 14 residues. CDR3 nucleotide sequence: TGTGCCAGCGAGGGGACTAGCGGATACGGGGAGCTGTTTTTT. It encodes CASEGTSGYGELFF.

The genes are TRBV27 and TRBJ2-7; the match to TRBD2 covers 10 bases. This CDR3 spans 14 amino acids. The germline V gene has CDR1 MNHEY and CDR2 SMNVEV (reference sequence). Trimming cost V 5 bases and J 3 bases; bases outside gene matches: 4. The CDR3 loop reads CASSPGTSVYEQYF. The CDR3 bases are TGTGCCAGCAGTCCCGGGACTAGCGTCTACGAGCAGTACTTC.

The V and J genes are TRBV5-8 and TRBJ2-3, with TRBD1 identical over 7 bases. The length of the CDR3 is 15 residues. The germline gives CDR1 SGHTS, CDR2 YDEGEE. V dropped 4 bases and J dropped 2; count of bases not matched to a gene: 7. The CDR3 sequence: CASSHGQAFTDTQYF. In DNA, the CDR3 is TGTGCCAGCAGCCACGGACAGGCCTTCACAGATACGCAGTATTTT.

The gene calls are TRBV25-1 and TRBJ1-3; the D is unclear. Trimming removed 2 bases from V and 4 bases from J, with 9 bases in between. CDR3 length: 14 amino acids. The germline V gene encodes CDR1 MGHDK and CDR2 SYGVNS. The CDR3 sequence: CASSEEGAGNTIYF. Written as DNA, the CDR3 is TGTGCCAGCAGTGAAGAGGGCGCGGGAAACACCATATATTTT.